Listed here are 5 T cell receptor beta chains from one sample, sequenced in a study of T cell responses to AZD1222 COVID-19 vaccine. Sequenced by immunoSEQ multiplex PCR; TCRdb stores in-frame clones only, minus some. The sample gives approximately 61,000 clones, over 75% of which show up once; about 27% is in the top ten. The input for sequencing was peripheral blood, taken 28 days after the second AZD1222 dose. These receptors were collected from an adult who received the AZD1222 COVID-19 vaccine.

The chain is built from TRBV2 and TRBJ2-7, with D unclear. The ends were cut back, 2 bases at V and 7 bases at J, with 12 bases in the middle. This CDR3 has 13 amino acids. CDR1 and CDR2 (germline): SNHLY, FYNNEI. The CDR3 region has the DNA TGTGCCAGCAGTGAACAGGCTTTGGGAGAGCAGTACTTC. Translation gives CASSEQALGEQYF.

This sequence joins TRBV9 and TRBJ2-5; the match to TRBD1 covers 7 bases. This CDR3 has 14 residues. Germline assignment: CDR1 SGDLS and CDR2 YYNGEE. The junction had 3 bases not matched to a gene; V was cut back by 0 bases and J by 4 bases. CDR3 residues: CASSVAQGPETQYF. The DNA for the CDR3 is TGTGCCAGCAGCGTAGCACAGGGGCCAGAGACCCAGTACTTC.

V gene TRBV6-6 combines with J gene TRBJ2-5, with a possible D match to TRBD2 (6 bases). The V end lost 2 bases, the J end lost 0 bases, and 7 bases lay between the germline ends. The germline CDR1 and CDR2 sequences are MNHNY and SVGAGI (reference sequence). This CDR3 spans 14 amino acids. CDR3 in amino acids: CASSYRGYQETQYF. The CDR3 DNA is TGTGCCAGCAGTTACCGGGGGTACCAAGAGACCCAGTACTTC.

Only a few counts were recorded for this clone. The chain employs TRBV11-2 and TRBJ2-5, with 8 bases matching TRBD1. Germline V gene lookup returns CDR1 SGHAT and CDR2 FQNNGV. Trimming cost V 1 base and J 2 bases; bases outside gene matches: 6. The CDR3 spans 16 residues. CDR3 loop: CASSLVSRGLQETQYF. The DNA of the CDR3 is TGTGCCAGCAGCTTAGTCTCCAGGGGGCTTCAAGAGACCCAGTACTTC.

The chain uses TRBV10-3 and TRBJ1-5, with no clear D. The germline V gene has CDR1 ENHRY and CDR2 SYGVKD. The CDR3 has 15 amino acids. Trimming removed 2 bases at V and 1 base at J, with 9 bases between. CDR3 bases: TGTGCCATCAGTGAGGGACGGGAAAGCAATCAGCCCCAGCATTTT. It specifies CAISEGRESNQPQHF.